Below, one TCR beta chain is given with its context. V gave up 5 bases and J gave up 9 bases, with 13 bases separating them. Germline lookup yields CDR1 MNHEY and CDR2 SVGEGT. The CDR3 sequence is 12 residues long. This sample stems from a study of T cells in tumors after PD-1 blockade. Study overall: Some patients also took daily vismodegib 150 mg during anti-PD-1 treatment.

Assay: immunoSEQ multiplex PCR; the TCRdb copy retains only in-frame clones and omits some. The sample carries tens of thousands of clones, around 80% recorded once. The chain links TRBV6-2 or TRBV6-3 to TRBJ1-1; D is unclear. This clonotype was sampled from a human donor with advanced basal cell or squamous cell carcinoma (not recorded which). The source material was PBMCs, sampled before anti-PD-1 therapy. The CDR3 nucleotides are TGTGCCAGCAGTGAGGATGTATATAAAGCTTTCTTT. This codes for CASSEDVYKAFF.